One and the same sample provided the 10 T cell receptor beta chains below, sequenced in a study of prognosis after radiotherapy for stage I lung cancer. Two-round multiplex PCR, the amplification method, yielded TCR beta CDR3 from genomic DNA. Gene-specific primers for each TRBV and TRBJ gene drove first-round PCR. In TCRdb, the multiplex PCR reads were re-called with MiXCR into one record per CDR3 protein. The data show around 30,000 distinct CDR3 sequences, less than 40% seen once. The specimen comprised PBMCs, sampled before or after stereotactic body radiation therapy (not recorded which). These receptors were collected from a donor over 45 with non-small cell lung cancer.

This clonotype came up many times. The CDR3 DNA is TGTGCCAGCAGCAACCCCGGTAGGCAGACCCAGTACTTC. This sequence encodes CASSNPGRQTQYF. The chain employs TRBV9 and TRBJ2-5; D is ambiguous. This CDR3 region has 13 residues. Germline assignment: CDR1 SGDLS and CDR2 YYNGEE. Trimming left V 4 bases short and J 6 bases short, with 13 bases between.

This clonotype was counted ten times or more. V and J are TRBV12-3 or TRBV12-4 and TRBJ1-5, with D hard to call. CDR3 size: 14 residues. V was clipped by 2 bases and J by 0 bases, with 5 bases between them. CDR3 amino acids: CASSLRDSNQPQHF. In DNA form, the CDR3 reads TGTGCCAGCAGTTTAAGGGATAGCAATCAGCCCCAGCATTTT.

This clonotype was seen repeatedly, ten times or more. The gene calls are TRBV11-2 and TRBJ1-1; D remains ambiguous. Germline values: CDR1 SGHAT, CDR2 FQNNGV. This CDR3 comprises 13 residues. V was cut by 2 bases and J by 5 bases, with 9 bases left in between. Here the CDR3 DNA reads TGTGCCAGCAGCTTAAAAGGTGGAACTGAAGCTTTCTTT. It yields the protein CASSLKGGTEAFF.

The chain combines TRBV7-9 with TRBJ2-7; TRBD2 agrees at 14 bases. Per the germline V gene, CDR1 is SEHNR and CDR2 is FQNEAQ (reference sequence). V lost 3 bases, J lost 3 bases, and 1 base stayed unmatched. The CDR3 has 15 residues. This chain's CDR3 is CASSFGLAGGYEQYF. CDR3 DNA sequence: TGTGCCAGCAGCTTCGGACTAGCGGGAGGCTACGAGCAGTACTTC.

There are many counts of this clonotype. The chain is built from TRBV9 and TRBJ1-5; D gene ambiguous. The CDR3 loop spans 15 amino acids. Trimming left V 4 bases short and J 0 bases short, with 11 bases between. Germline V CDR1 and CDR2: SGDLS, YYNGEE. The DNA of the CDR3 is TGTGCCAGCAGCCCTCACCCATATAGCAATCAGCCCCAGCATTTT. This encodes CASSPHPYSNQPQHF.

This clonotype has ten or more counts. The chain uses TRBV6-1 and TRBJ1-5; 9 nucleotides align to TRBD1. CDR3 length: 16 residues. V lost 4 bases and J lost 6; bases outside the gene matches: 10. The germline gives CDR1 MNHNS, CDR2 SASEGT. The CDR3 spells CASSALGQGLGQPQHF. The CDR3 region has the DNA TGTGCCAGCAGTGCACTGGGACAGGGACTCGGTCAGCCCCAGCATTTT.

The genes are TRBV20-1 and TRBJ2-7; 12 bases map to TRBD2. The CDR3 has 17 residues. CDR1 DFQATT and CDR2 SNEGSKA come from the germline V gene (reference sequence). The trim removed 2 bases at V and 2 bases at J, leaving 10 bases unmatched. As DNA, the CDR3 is TGCAGTGCTAGACTATATACCGGGACTAGCGGGCCCTACGAGCAGTACTTC. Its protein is CSARLYTGTSGPYEQYF.

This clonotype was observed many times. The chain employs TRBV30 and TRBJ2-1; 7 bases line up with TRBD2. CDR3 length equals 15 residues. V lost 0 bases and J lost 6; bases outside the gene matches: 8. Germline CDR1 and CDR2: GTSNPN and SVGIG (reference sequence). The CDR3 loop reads CAWSVGSSGLNEQFF. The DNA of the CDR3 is TGTGCCTGGAGTGTAGGGTCTAGCGGCCTCAATGAGCAGTTCTTC.

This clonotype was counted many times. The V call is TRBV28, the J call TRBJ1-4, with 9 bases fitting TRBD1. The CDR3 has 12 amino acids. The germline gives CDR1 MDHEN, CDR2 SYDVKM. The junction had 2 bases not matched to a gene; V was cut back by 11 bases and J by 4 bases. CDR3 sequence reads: CAAGQGNEKLFF. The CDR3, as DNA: TGTGCCGCGGGACAGGGTAATGAAAAACTGTTTTTT.

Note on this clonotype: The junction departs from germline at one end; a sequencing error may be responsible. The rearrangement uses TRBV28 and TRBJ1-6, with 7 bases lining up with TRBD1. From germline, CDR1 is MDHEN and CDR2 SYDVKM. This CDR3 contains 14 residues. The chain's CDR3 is CANRGRSYNSPLHF. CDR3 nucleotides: TGTGCCAACAGGGGCAGATCCTATAATTCGCCCCTCCACTTT.